The 18 T cell receptor beta chains listed next were all sequenced from one sample in a study of low-dose radiotherapy and immunotherapy resistance in tumors. Described time point: after trial treatment. Treatment defined: LDRT plus nivolumab, ipilimumab, low-dose cyclophosphamide and aspirin (RACIN trial). Alpha and beta chains were covered, as first-strand cDNA relied on TRAV- and TRBV-specific primers. A roughly 20-cycle PCR with a constant-region primer and V-primer adapter amplified TCRs. MiXCR, applied by TCRdb to the reads, yields one record per CDR3 protein. The sample yields approximately 91,000 distinct CDR3 sequences, about 20% seen once. This specimen was PBMCs, taken after low-dose radiotherapy plus immunotherapy. Receptor source: a female donor with ovarian cancer.

V usage is TRBV19 and J usage is TRBJ1-2; 9 positions agree with TRBD1. Germline values: CDR1 LNHDA, CDR2 SQIVND (reference sequence). Unmatched junction bases numbered 3, after V lost 9 bases and J lost 4 bases. The CDR3 spans 12 residues. The CDR3 DNA sequence: TGTGCCAGACAGGGGGCACCCTATGGCTACACCTTC. It is translated as CARQGAPYGYTF.

Ten or more counts support this clonotype. The V and J genes are TRBV29-1 and TRBJ1-1; D unclear. CDR1 and CDR2 (germline): SQVTM, ANQGSEA. The ends were cut back, 2 bases at V and 0 bases at J, with 7 bases in the middle. This CDR3 has 13 amino acids. CDR3 in amino acids: CSVEMGMNTEAFF. The CDR3 DNA follows: TGCAGCGTTGAAATGGGAATGAACACTGAAGCTTTCTTT.

With regard to this clonotype: This likely came from a read error, as a far larger clone is one base away. The J gene is TRBJ2-3, the V gene TRBV12-3 or TRBV12-4, with D unresolved. V shed 8 bases and J shed 0 bases, with 6 bases lying between them. The CDR3 runs 12 residues. CDR3: CASGASTDTQYF. The CDR3 DNA reads as TGTGCCAGCGGAGCGAGCACAGATACGCAGTATTTT.

This clonotype was recorded at least ten times. The chain has TRBV23-1 and TRBJ2-3; 10 bases are a match to TRBD2. TRBV23-1 is identified as an open reading frame with a role that is uncertain. There are 14 residues in the CDR3. V shed 7 bases and J 6 bases; nucleotides not matched to a gene: 7. Here the CDR3 reads CASNTAGGPDTQYF. CDR3 coding DNA: TGCGCCAGCAATACAGCGGGAGGGCCGGATACGCAGTATTTT.

The chain joins TRBV5-1 to TRBJ1-4; D not certain. The CDR3 contains 15 residues. CDR1 and CDR2 (germline): SGHRS, YFSETQ. Trimming stripped 4 bases from V and 0 bases from J, with 10 bases between. The CDR3 spells CASSTDGATNEKLFF. In DNA, the CDR3 is TGCGCCAGCAGCACGGACGGGGCAACTAATGAAAAACTGTTTTTT.

The chain joins TRBV6-6 to TRBJ2-5; 9 nucleotides agree with TRBD2. The V segment lost 0 bases and the J segment 3 bases; nucleotides outside the gene matches: 5. Germline V gene sequence: CDR1 MNHNY, CDR2 SVGAGI (reference sequence). This CDR3 spans 16 amino acids. The CDR3 sequence is CASSYSLAGSKETQYF. CDR3 nucleotide sequence: TGTGCCAGCAGTTACTCTCTAGCGGGGTCTAAAGAGACCCAGTACTTC.

Many counts were recorded for this clonotype. V gene TRBV28 combines with J gene TRBJ2-1; D is possibly TRBD1 (6 bases). Germline V gives CDR1 MDHEN, CDR2 SYDVKM. Trimming stripped 3 bases from V and 4 bases from J, with 13 bases between. The CDR3 consists of 15 residues. The CDR3 reads CASSLDGTPYNEQFF. As DNA, the CDR3 is TGTGCCAGCAGTTTGGACGGGACACCTTACAATGAGCAGTTCTTC.

This clonotype has a count of ten or more. This chain joins TRBV5-8 and TRBJ2-4, with D tentatively TRBD1 or TRBD2 (5 bases each). V lost 0 bases and J 0 bases, leaving 13 bases between the germline ends. This CDR3 contains 17 residues. Germline V CDR1 and CDR2: SGHTS, YDEGEE. CDR3 DNA: TGTGCCAGCAGCTTGGCCGGGACGGTTCTAGCCAAAAACATTCAGTACTTC. Translated, it gives CASSLAGTVLAKNIQYF.

The rearrangement links TRBV6-2 or TRBV6-3 to TRBJ1-6, with D possibly being TRBD1 (5 bases). Trimming removed 6 bases from V and 3 bases from J, with 18 bases in between. This CDR3 spans 17 amino acids. Germline V CDR1 and CDR2: MNHEY, SVGEGT. The CDR3 bases are TGTGCCAGCAGCCACGCCGGGACCGCAAACTATAATTCACCCCTCCACTTT. Its translation is CASSHAGTANYNSPLHF.

Worth noting for this clonotype: Mismatch with germline at one junction end may stem from a read error. The rearrangement links TRBV5-1 to TRBJ2-2, with 8 bases lining up with TRBD2. The CDR3 contains 18 residues. The germline V gene has CDR1 SGHRS and CDR2 YFSETQ. CDR3 nucleotide sequence: TGCGCCATCAGCTTGGCCCCCTCCGGGGGGGGGCACACCGGGGAGCTGTTTTTT. This codes for CAISLAPSGGGHTGELFF.

This clonotype came up many times. V gene TRBV12-3 or TRBV12-4 combines with J gene TRBJ2-1, with 7 bases identical to TRBD2. There are 15 residues in the CDR3. The V and J ends lost 6 bases and 3 bases, in that order; junction bases with no gene match: 8. The CDR3: CASRTAGIGYNEQFF. In DNA, the CDR3 is TGTGCCAGCAGGACAGCGGGAATAGGCTACAATGAGCAGTTCTTC.

This clonotype has a count of ten or more. The J gene is TRBJ2-1, the V gene TRBV7-6; D is possibly TRBD1 (5 bases). The V end lost 3 bases, the J end lost 4 bases, and 16 bases lay between the germline ends. The germline CDR1 and CDR2 sequences are SGHVS and FNYEAQ. CDR3 length equals 16 residues. CDR3 protein: CASSLAGVGAYNEQFF. The CDR3 DNA follows: TGTGCCAGCAGCTTGGCAGGAGTTGGGGCGTACAATGAGCAGTTCTTC.

The table lists this clonotype with many counts. The rearrangement uses TRBV7-8 and TRBJ2-7, with D hard to call. CDR3 length equals 14 residues. From germline, CDR1 is SGHVS and CDR2 FQNEAQ. V lost 2 bases to trimming and J lost 3 bases, with 11 bases between them. The CDR3 DNA reads as TGTGCCAGCAGCTTAAGGATCGTCGGCTACGAGCAGTACTTC. This encodes CASSLRIVGYEQYF. Complete variable domain (other parts from reference TRBV7-8 and TRBJ2-7): GAGVSQSPRYKVAKRGQDVALRCDPISGHVSLFWYQQALGQGPEFLTYFQNEAQLDKSGLPSDRFFAERPEGSVSTLKIQRTQQEDSAVYLCASSLRIVGYEQYFGPGTRLTVT.

This clonotype was seen ten or more times. The CDR3 here is CAWSHEVLSGIHSRDTEAFF. In DNA, the CDR3 is TGTGCCTGGAGTCACGAAGTGTTGTCAGGGATCCATTCGCGAGACACTGAAGCTTTCTTT. J is TRBJ1-1 and V is TRBV30; the D gene is possibly TRBD1 (5 bases). CDR1 is GTSNPN, CDR2 SVGIG, per germline (reference sequence). The V end was cut by 2 bases, the J end by 3 bases, with 31 bases between. The CDR3 contains 20 residues.

This clonotype was seen ten or more times. The chain combines TRBV19 with TRBJ1-5, with D perhaps matching TRBD1 (5 bases). Germline loops: CDR1 LNHDA, CDR2 SQIVND (reference sequence). CDR3 length: 16 residues. Trimming cost V 9 bases and J 4 bases, with 22 bases left between them. Here the CDR3 DNA reads TGTGCCAGCCACTCCCGTCGGGGGATTGGGAATCAGCCCCAGCATTTT. It encodes CASHSRRGIGNQPQHF. Variable domain in full (rest from reference TRBV19 and TRBJ1-5): DGGITQSPKYLFRKEGQNVTLSCEQNLNHDAMYWYRQDPGQGLRLIYYSQIVNDFQKGDIAEGYSVSREKKESFPLTVTSAQKNPTAFYLCASHSRRGIGNQPQHFGDGTRLSIL.

This clonotype was observed at least ten times. The genes are TRBV5-5 and TRBJ2-2, with 7 bases aligning to TRBD2. The CDR3 is 13 amino acids. J lost 5 bases, V lost 4 bases, and 2 bases had no gene match. CDR1 and CDR2 (germline): SGHKS, YYEKEE (reference sequence). The CDR3 nucleotides are TGTGCCAGCAGCCGGGGACTAACCGGGGAGCTGTTTTTT. Residues: CASSRGLTGELFF. Variable domain in full (rest from reference TRBV5-5 and TRBJ2-2): DAGVTQSPTHLIKTRGQQVTLRCSPISGHKSVSWYQQVLGQGPQFIFQYYEKEERGRGNFPDRFSARQFPNYSSELNVNALLLGDSALYLCASSRGLTGELFFGEGSRLTVL.

This clonotype came up many times. The chain links TRBV19 to TRBJ1-6; TRBD1 matches at 7 bases. The CDR3 loop spans 14 amino acids. CDR1 is LNHDA and CDR2 is SQIVND in the germline V gene (reference sequence). V shed 3 bases and J 7 bases; nucleotides not matched to a gene: 3. The CDR3 DNA reads TGTGCCAGTAGTATTCGGACAGGAAATTCACCCCTCCACTTT. Its protein is CASSIRTGNSPLHF.

This clonotype was counted once. A single base is all that separates this from a far larger clone, so a read error is likely. The DNA of the CDR3 is TGTGCCAGCAGCGTCGGAGCGGGAGGGTCCCACAATGAGCAGTTCTTC. Its translation: CASSVGAGGSHNEQFF. V is TRBV5-5 and J is TRBJ2-1; TRBD2 agrees at 10 bases. This CDR3 spans 16 amino acids. J was trimmed by 5 bases and V by 4 bases; bases with no gene match: 9. Germline CDR1 and CDR2: SGHKS and YYEKEE (reference sequence).